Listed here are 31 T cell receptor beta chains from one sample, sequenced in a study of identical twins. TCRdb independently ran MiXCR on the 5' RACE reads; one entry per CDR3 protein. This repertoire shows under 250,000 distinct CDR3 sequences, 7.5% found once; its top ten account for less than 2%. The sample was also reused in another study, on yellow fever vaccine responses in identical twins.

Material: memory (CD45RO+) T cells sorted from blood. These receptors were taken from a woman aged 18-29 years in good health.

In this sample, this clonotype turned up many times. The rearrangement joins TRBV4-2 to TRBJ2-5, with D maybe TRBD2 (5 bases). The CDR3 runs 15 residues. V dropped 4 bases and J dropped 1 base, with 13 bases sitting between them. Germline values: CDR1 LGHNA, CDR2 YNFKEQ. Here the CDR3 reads CASSPAGGPQETQYF. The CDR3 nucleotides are TGTGCCAGCAGCCCTGCCGGAGGCCCCCAAGAGACCCAGTACTTC.

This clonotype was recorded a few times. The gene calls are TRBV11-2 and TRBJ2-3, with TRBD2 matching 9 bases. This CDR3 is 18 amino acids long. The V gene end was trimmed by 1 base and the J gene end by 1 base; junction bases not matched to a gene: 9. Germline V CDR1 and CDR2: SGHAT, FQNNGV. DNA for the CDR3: TGTGCCAGCAGCTTAGGATACGCGGGGGGGCGTGGCACAGATACGCAGTATTTT. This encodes CASSLGYAGGRGTDTQYF.

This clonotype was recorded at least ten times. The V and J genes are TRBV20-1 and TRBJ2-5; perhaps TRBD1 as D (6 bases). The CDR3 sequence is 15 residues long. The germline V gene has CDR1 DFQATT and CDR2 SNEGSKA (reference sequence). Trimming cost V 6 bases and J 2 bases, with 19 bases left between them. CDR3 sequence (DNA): TGCAGTGCCGGGAAGACAGGCCATAAACAAGAGACCCAGTACTTC. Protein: CSAGKTGHKQETQYF.

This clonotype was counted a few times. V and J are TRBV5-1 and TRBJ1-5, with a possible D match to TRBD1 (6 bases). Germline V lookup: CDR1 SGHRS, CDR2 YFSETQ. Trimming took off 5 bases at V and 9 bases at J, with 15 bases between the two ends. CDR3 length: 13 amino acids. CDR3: CASRGGDSSPQHF. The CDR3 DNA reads TGCGCCAGCAGAGGGGGAGATTCCTCGCCCCAGCATTTT.

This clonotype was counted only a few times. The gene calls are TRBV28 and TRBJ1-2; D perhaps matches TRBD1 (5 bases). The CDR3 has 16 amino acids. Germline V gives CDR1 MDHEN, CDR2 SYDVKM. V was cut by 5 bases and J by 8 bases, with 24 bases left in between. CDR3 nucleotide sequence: TGTGCCAGCAGTGCCGTTTTGGGGACTCCGGGGAAAGGCTACACCTTC. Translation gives CASSAVLGTPGKGYTF.

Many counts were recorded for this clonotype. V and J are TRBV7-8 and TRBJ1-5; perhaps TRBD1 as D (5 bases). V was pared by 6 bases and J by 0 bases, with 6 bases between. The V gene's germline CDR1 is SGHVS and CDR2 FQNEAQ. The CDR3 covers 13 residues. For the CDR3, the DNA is TGTGCCAGCAGGGGGGATAGCAATCAGCCCCAGCATTTT. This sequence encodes CASRGDSNQPQHF.

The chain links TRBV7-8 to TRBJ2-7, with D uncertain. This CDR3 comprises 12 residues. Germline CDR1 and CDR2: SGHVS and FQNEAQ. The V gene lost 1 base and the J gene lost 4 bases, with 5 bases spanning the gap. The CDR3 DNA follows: TGTGCCAGCAGCTTAGACCCATACGAGCAGTACTTC. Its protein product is CASSLDPYEQYF.

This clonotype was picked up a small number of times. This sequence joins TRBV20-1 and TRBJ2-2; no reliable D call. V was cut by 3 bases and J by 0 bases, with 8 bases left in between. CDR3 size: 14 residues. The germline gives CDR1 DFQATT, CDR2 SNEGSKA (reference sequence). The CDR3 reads CSASGVTNTGELFF. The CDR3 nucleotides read TGCAGTGCTAGTGGGGTTACGAACACCGGGGAGCTGTTTTTT.

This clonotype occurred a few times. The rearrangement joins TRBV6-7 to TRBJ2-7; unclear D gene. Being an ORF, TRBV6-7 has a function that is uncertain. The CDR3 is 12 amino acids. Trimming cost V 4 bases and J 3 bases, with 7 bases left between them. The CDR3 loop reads CASSFSFYEQYF. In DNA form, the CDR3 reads TGTGCCAGCAGTTTCAGTTTCTACGAGCAGTACTTC.

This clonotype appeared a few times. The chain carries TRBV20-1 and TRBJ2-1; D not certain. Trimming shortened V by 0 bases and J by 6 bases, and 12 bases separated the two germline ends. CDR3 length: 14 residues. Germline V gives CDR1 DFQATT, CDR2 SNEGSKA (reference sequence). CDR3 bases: TGCAGTGCTAGAGATATCACAGAGATCAATGAGCAGTTCTTC. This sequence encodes CSARDITEINEQFF.

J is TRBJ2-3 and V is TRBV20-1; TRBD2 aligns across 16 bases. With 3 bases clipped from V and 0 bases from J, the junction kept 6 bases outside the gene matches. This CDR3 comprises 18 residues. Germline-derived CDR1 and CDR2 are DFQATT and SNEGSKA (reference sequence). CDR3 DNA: TGCAGTGCTAGGGGACTAGCGGGGGGGTACGATAGCACAGATACGCAGTATTTT. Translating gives CSARGLAGGYDSTDTQYF.

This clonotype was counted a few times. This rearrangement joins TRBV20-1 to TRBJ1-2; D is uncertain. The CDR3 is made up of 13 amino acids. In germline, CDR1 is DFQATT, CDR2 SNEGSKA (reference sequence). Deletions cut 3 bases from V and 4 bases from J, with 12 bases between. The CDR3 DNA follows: TGCAGTGCTAGTGAGCCGATGATCTATGGCTACACCTTC. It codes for CSASEPMIYGYTF.

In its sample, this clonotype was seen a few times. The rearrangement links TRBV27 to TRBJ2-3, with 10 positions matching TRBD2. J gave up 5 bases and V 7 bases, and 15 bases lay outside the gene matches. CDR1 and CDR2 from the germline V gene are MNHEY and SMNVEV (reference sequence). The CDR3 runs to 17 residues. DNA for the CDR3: TGTGCCAGCAAAACATCCCTAGCGGGAGTCCAGGGAGATACGCAGTATTTT. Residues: CASKTSLAGVQGDTQYF.

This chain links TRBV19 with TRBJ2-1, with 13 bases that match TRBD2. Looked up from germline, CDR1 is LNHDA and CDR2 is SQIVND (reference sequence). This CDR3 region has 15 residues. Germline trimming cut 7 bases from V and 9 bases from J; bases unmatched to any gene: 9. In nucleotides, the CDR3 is TGTGCCAGTATTTCACTAGCGGGAGGGCCCGGTGAGCAGTTCTTC. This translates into CASISLAGGPGEQFF.

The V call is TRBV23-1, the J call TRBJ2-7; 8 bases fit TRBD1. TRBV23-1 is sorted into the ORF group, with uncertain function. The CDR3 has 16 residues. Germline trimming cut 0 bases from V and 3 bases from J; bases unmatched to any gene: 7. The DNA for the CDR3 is TGCGCCAGCAGTCAATCCTTTGGACAGGGTAACTACGAGCAGTACTTC. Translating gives CASSQSFGQGNYEQYF.

The CDR3 coding sequence is TGTGCCAGCAGTTACTCCCGAACTAGCAGGGGGACAGATACGCAGTATTTT. It translates to CASSYSRTSRGTDTQYF. J is TRBJ2-3 and V is TRBV6-2 or TRBV6-3; D perhaps matches TRBD1 (7 bases). The CDR3 loop spans 17 amino acids. The germline V gene has CDR1 MNHEY and CDR2 SVGEGT. Between the trimmed V and J ends, which lost 0 bases and 3 bases, there was a span of 16 bases.

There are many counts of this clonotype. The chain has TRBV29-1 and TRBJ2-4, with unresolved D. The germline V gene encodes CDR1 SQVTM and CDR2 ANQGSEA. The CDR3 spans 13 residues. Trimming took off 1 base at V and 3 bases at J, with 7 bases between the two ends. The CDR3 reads CSVEGMGKNIQYF. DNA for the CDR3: TGCAGCGTTGAAGGAATGGGCAAAAACATTCAGTACTTC.

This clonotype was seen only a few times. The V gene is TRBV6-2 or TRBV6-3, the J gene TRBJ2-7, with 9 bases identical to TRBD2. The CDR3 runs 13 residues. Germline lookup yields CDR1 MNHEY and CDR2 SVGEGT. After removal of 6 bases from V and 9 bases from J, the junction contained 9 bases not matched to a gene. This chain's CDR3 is CASSIAGANGQYF. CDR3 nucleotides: TGTGCCAGCAGCATAGCGGGAGCAAACGGGCAGTACTTC.

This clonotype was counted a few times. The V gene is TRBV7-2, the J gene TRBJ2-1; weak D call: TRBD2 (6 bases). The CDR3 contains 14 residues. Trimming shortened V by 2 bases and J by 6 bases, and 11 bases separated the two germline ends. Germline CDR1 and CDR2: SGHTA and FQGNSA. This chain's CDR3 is CASSLQQGGNEQFF. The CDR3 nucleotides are TGTGCCAGCAGCTTACAGCAGGGAGGCAATGAGCAGTTCTTC.

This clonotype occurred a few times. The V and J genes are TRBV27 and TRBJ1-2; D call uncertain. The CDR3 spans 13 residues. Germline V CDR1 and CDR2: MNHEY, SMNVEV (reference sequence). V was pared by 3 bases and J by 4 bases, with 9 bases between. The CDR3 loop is CASSFVPTYGYTF. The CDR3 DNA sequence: TGTGCCAGCAGTTTCGTACCTACCTATGGCTACACCTTC.

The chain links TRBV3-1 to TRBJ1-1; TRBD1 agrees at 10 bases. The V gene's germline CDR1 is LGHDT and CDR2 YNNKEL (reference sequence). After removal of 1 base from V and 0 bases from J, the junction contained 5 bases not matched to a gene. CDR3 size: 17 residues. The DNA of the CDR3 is TGTGCCAGCAGCCAAGGCCGGGACAGGGGTATGAACACTGAAGCTTTCTTT. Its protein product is CASSQGRDRGMNTEAFF.

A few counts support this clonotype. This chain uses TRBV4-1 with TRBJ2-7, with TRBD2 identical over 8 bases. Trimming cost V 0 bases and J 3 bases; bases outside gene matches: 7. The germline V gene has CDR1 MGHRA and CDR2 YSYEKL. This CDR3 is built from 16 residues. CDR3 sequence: CASSQDIALADYEQYF. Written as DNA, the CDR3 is TGCGCCAGCAGCCAAGATATCGCACTAGCGGACTACGAGCAGTACTTC.

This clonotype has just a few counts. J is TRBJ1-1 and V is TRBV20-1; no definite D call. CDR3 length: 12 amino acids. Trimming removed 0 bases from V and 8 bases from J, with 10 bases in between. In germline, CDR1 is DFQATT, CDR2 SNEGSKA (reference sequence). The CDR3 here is CSAREGSLEAFF. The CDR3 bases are TGCAGTGCTAGAGAGGGATCGCTCGAAGCTTTCTTT.

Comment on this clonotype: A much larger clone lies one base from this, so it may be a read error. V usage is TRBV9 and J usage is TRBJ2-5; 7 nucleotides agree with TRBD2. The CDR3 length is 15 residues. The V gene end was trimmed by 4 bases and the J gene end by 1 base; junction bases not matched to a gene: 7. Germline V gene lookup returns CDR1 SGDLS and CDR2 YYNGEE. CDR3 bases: TGTGCCAGCAGCTTCCTCGGGGGGAGCCAAGAGACCCAGTACTTC. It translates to CASSFLGGSQETQYF.

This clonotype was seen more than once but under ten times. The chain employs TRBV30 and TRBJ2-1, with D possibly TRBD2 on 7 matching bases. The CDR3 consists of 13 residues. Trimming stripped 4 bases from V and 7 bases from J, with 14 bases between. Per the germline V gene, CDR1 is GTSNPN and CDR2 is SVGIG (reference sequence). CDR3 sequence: CAWTGGPRNEQFF. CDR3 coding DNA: TGTGCCTGGACGGGGGGCCCTAGGAATGAGCAGTTCTTC.

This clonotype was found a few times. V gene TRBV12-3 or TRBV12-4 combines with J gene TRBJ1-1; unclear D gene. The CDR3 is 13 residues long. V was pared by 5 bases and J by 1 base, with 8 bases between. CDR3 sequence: CASSVTQNTEAFF. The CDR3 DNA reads TGTGCCAGCAGTGTTACACAGAACACTGAAGCTTTCTTT.

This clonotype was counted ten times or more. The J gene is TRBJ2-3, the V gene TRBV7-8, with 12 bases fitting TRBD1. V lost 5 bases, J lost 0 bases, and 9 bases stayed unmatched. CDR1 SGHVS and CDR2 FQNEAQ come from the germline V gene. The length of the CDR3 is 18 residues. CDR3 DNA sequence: TGTGCCAGCAGCCGCCGGGACAGGGGGCTACTTAGCACAGATACGCAGTATTTT. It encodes CASSRRDRGLLSTDTQYF.

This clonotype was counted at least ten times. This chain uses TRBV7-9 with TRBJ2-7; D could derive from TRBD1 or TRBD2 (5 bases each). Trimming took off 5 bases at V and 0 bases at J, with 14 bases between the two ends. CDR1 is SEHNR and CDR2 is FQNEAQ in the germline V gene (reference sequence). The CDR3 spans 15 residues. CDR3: CASSTTGTSSYEQYF. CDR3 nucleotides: TGTGCCAGCAGCACGACGGGGACGAGCTCCTACGAGCAGTACTTC.

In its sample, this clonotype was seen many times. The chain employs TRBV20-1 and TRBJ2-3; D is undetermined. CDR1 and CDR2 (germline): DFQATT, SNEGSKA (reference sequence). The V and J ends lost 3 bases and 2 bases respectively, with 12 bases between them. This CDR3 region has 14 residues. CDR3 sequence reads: CSASRPGYTDTQYF. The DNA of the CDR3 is TGCAGTGCTAGCAGGCCGGGTTACACAGATACGCAGTATTTT.

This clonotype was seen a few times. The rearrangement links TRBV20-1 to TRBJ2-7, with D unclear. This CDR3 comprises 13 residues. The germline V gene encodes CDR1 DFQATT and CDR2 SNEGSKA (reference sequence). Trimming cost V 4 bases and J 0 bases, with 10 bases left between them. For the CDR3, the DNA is TGCAGTGCTACTTCTCCCTACTCCTACGAGCAGTACTTC. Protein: CSATSPYSYEQYF.

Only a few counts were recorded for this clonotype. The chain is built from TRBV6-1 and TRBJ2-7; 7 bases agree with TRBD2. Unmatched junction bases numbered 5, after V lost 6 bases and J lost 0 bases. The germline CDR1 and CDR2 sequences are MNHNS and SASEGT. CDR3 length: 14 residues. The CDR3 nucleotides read TGTGCCAGCAGGGAAACGGGGGGCTCCTACGAGCAGTACTTC. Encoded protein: CASRETGGSYEQYF.